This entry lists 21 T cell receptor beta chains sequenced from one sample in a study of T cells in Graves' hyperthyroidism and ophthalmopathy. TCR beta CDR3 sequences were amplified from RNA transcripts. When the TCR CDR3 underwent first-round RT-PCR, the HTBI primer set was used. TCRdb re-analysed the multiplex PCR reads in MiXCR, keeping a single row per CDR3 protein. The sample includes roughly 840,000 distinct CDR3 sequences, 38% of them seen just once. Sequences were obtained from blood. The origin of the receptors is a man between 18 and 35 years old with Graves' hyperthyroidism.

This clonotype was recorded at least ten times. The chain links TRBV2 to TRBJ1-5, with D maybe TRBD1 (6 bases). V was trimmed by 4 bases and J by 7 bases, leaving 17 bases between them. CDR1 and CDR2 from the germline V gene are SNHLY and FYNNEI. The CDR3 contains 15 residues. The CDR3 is CASSARDMGGQPQHF. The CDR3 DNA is TGTGCCAGCAGTGCCCGGGACATGGGTGGGCAGCCCCAGCATTTT. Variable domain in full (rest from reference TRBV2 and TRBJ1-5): EPEVTQTPSHQVTQMGQEVILRCVPISNHLYFYWYRQILGQKVEFLVSFYNNEISEKSEIFDDQFSVERPDGSNFTLKIRSTKLEDSAMYFCASSARDMGGQPQHFGDGTRLSIL.

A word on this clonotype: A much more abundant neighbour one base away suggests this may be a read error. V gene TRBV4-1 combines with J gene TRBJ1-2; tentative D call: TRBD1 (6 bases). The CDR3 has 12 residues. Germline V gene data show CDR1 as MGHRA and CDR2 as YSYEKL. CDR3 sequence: CASSQEDRSYAF. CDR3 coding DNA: TGCGCCAGCAGCCAAGAGGACAGAAGCTACGCCTTC.

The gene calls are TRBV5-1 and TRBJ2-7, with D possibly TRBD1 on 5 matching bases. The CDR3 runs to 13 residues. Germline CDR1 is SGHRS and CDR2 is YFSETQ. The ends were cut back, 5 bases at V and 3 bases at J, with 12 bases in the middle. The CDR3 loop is CASSFEGDYEQYF. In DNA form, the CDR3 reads TGCGCCAGCAGTTTTGAAGGGGACTACGAGCAGTACTTC.

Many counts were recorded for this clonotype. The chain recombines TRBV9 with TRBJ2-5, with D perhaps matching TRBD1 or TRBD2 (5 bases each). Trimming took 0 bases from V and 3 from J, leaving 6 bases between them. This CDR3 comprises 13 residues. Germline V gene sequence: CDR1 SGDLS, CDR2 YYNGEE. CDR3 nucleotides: TGTGCCAGCAGCGTAGGGGGGAAAGAGACCCAGTACTTC. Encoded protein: CASSVGGKETQYF.

The CDR3 sequence is CASSEYRVGDTQYF. CDR3 DNA: TGTGCCAGCAGTGAATATAGGGTGGGGGATACGCAGTATTTT. The V and J genes are TRBV25-1 and TRBJ2-3; D gene unclear. This CDR3 contains 14 residues. Germline CDR1 is MGHDK and CDR2 is SYGVNS. Trimming pared 0 bases from V and 6 bases from J, leaving 10 bases between.

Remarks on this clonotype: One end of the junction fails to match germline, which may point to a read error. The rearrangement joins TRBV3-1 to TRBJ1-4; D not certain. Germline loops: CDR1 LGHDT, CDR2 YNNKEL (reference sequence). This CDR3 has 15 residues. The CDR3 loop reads CASSQDRRTHEKLFF. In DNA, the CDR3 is TGTGCCAGCAGCCAAGACAGGAGAACTCATGAAAAACTGTTTTTT.

Here the CDR3 DNA reads TGTGCCAGCGGGGGGGGCCGCTACAATGAGCAGTTCTTC. Residues: CASGGGRYNEQFF. The rearrangement links TRBV2 to TRBJ2-1; D is possibly TRBD2 (7 bases). CDR1 and CDR2 (germline): SNHLY, FYNNEI. The CDR3 has 13 residues. The V end lost 8 bases, the J end lost 3 bases, and 11 bases lay between the germline ends.

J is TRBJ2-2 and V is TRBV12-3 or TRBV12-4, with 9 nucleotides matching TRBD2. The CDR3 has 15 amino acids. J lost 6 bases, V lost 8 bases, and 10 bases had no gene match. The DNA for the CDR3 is TGTGCCAGCGGATGGACTAGCGCCTCGCCCGGGGAGCTGTTTTTT. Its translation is CASGWTSASPGELFF.

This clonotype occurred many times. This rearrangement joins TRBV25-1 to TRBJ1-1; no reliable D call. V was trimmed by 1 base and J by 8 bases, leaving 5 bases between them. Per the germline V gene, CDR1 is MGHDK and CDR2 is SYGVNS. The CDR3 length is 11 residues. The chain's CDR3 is CASSELGEAFF. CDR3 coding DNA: TGTGCCAGCAGTGAATTGGGAGAAGCTTTCTTT.

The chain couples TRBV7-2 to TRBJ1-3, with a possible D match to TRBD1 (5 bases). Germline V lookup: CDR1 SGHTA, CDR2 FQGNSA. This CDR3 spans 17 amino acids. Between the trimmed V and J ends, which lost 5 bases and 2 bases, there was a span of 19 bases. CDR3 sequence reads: CASSQEGQIPTGNTIYF. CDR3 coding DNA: TGTGCCAGCAGCCAAGAGGGGCAGATCCCCACTGGAAACACCATATATTTT.

As DNA, the CDR3 is TGCAGTGCTTTCCGGGACAGGGTCGTGGTTGTG. This gives the protein CSAFRDRVVVV. This chain uses TRBV20-1 with TRBJ2-7, with 9 bases fitting TRBD1. CDR1 and CDR2 (germline): DFQATT, SNEGSKA (reference sequence). The CDR3 extends over 11 amino acids.

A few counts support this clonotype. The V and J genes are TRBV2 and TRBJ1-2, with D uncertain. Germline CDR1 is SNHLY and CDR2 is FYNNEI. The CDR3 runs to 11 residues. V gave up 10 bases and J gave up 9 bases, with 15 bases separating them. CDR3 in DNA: TGTGCCACCGATAACGGGTTTCGCTACACCTTC. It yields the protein CATDNGFRYTF.

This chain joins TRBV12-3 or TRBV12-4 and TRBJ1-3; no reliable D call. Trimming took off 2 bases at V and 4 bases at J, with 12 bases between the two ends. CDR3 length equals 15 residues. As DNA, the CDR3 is TGTGCCAGCAGTTTATGGCTTTCGGGGGGAAACACCATATATTTT. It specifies CASSLWLSGGNTIYF.

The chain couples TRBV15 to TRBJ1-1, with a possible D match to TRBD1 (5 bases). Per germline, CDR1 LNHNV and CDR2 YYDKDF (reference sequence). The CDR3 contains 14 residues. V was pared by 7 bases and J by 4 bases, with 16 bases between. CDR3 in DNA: TGTGCCACCAAAGGAATATCAGGGAGCACTGAAGCTTTCTTT. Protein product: CATKGISGSTEAFF.

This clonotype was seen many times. The CDR3 DNA is TGTGCCAGCAGCTTATCGGGGGACACTGAAGCTTTCTTT. Protein sequence: CASSLSGDTEAFF. The rearrangement links TRBV7-3 to TRBJ1-1; tentatively, D is TRBD1 (5 bases). The CDR3 loop spans 13 amino acids. V was clipped by 2 bases and J by 3 bases, with 7 bases between them. The germline V gene has CDR1 SGHTA and CDR2 FQGTGA.

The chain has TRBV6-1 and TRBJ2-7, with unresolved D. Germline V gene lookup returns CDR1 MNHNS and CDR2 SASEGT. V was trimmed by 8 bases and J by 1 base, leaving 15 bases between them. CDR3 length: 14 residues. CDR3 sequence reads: CASGVPRGSYEQYF. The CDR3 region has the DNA TGTGCCAGCGGCGTCCCCAGAGGATCCTACGAGCAGTACTTC.

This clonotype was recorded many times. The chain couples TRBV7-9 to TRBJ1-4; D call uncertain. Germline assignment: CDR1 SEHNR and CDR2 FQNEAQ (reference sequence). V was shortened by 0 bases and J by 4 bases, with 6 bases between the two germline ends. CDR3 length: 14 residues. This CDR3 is CASSLAGFNEKLFF. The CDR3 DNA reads TGTGCCAGCAGCTTAGCAGGGTTTAATGAAAAACTGTTTTTT.

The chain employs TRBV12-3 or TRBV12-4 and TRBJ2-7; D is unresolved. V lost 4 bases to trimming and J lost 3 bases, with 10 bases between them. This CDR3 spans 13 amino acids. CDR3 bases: TGTGCCAGCAGTTCTGATCTTCTCTACGAGCAGTACTTC. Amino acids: CASSSDLLYEQYF.

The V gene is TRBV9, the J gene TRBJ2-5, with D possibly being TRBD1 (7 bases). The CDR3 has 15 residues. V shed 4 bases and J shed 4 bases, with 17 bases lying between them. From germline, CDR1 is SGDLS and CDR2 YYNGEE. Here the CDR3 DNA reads TGTGCCAGCAGCCCAATCGACAGGGAGGTAGAGACCCAGTACTTC. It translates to CASSPIDREVETQYF.

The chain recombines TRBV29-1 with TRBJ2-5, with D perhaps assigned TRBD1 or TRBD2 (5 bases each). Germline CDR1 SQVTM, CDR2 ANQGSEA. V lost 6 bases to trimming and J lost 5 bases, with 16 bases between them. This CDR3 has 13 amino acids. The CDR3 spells CSVLGTSGETQYF. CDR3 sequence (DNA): TGCAGCGTACTTGGGACCTCCGGGGAGACCCAGTACTTC.

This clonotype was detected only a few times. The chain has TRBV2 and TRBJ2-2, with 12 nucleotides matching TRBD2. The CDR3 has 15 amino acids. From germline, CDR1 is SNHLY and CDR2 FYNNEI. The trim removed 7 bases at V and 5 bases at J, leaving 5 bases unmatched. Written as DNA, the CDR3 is TGTGCCAGCATCCTAGGACTAGCGGGGACCGGGGAGCTGTTTTTT. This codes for CASILGLAGTGELFF.